This TCR beta chain was sequenced during a study of blood T cell repertoires in COVID-19 (dated by TCRdb to the early 2020s). Regarding the research as a whole: Samples from collaborators originated in the United States, Italy and Spain and spanned both the acute and convalescent phases of COVID-19. The prospective study material was composed of cDNA or gDNA derived from T cells, B-cell-depleted T cells, or PBMCs. Deeply sampled blood TCRbeta repertoires from subjects exposed to, actively infected with, or recovered from COVID-19 were included in the dataset. A freely available public database, intended as a resource for researchers studying the immune response to SARS-CoV-2, is where the repertoires were released. The samples were drawn from the first 160 participants of the ongoing ImmuneRACE study and from some 1,300 subjects provided by 6 global collaborators. Sample metadata almost always included a de-identified subject ID, COVID-19 status, age in years and sex. Where available, HLA class I and class II types were obtained from metadata supplied by the sample provider rather than from assay-based typing. Points the paper makes about the study in general: The amount of clinical and demographic metadata varied by source and participant and was provided uncurated.

The immunoSEQ Assay, a bias-controlled multiplex PCR, was used to amplify TCRbeta CDR3 regions from genomic DNA. Processing in the source paper ran as follows. The number of nucleated cells in each sample was estimated by amplification of reference gene primers within the assay. Sequence reads were collapsed and filtered to measure the absolute abundance of every unique TCRbeta CDR3 rearrangement. Productive Simpson clonality was computed per sample as the square root of Simpson's diversity index over productive rearrangements. What TCRdb holds here is the immuneACCESS table cut down to in-frame rearrangements. Part of the clones is not present; checked against another copy, under half of the missing clones reflect an unresolved V gene, and the others are unexplained. That table furnishes V, J and clone size, whereas the DNA furnished D and trimming. The sample has about 400,000 clones on record, over 75% of them singletons. The ten biggest clones cover 2.5% to 3% of the sample.

This clone was recorded once. The antigen it recognizes is unknown. No qualities accompany the bases; no much larger clone lies one base away. Participants in the prospective study were aged roughly 18 to 100 years, lived in about two dozen United States geographic areas, and enrolled through a virtual design. Cohort assignment in the prospective study relied on participant-reported clinical history from a screening survey and a study questionnaire. ImmuneRACE Cohort 3 recovered participants were defined by two consecutive negative NP/OP PCR tests, healthcare professional clearance, or symptom resolution. Mobile phlebotomists in the prospective study collected whole blood, serum and a nasopharyngeal or oropharyngeal swab from every participant. Prospective study participants could optionally give additional blood draws and questionnaires over a roughly 2-month period. Before DNA extraction, prospective study blood samples were shipped either frozen or at room temperature.

According to the germline V gene, CDR1 reads SGHTA and CDR2 reads FQGNSA. From the cysteine through the phenylalanine, the CDR3 covers 16 amino acids. Here the CDR3 DNA is all that survives: 48 bases in frame from base 1. V is cut by 5 bases and J by 5 bases, and the space between the germline ends is 21 bases. Specimen: PBMCs or T cells enriched from blood (not recorded which). The receptor was derived from a woman aged 25 to 39 who had recovered from COVID-19. The sequence is built from TRBV7-2 and TRBJ2-5; TRBD1 is perhaps the D gene, given 6 matching bases. CDR3 reads: CASSQVGGVIRETQYF. The nucleotide sequence reads as follows: TGTGCCAGCAGCCAAGTAGGGGGAGTAATACGGGAGACCCAGTACTTC.